This paragraph covers one T cell receptor (beta chain) sequence. Its antigen is unknown. Base qualities are missing; no much larger clone stands one base away. Per the publication, the time point label means: about 28 days (+/-7) after the second vaccine dose. Because spike-specific TCR depth and breadth did not differ between the two schedules, AZD1222 recipients who got a second dose at roughly 4 weeks were pooled with those who got a second dose at roughly 12 weeks. The vaccinee samples were drawn from two UK trials, COV001 and COV002, one of which was a single-blind randomized controlled phase 2/3 trial testing AZD1222 (ChAdOx1 nCoV-19) in healthy adults. Trial participant PBMC samples were collected at day 0 and day 28 after the second dose for TCRbeta chain sequencing. These data belong to a study of T cell responses to AZD1222 COVID-19 vaccine (dated by TCRdb to about 2021). As for the study more broadly: A total of under 250 trial participants underwent TCR sequencing, of whom 207 had received two doses of AZD1222 and some 25 had received two doses of the MenACWY control vaccine. Trial participants were enrolled by age into 18-55, 56-69 and 70-plus year subgroups, with around 150, 28 and 57 TCR-sequenced participants respectively. Here is what the overall study found, with its caveats: Spike-specific TCR breadth and depth rose significantly after two AZD1222 doses compared with day 0 and with MenACWY recipients. Conclusions about previously exposed vaccinees were limited because only 6 or 7 AZD1222 recipients were SARS-CoV-2 seropositive at baseline. In the small 56-69-year group, the increase in depth fell short of significance, most likely because of low power. Participants were mostly white British, with more females than males. The authors suggested clonal diversity may have been underestimated. Because no day 14 peak-response samples were available, repertoires were characterized only after the peak T cell response. CD4 TCRs associated with the vaccine covered the entire spike protein, and the dominant responses were in regions 160-218 and 743-854. Reportedly, almost half of the unique spike-specific TCRs recognized epitopes lying outside the regions that are mutated in the B.1.351 and B.1.1.7 variants.

Based on the germline V gene, the CDR1 and CDR2 sequences are MNHEY and SVGAGI. From cysteine to phenylalanine, the CDR3 is 14 amino acids long. Kept here is only the CDR3 DNA, which spans 42 bases and is read in frame from base 1. Between the V and J ends, shortened by 8 bases and 0 bases respectively, the junction contains 11 bases. The CDR3 regions of human TCRbeta chains were analyzed by immunosequencing. Per the source publication's procedure: Repertoire TCRs were matched against a reference library of SARS-CoV-2-specific TCRs generated with the MIRA antigen-specificity platform. Breadth was defined as the fraction of unique TCRs that were SARS-CoV-2-associated. Depth was defined as the fraction of total T cells that were SARS-CoV-2-associated. Using the MIRA data, each spike-specific TCR was mapped to the spike region that the TCR reacts to and placed in a CD4 or CD8 class. Log10-transformed breadth and depth values were compared by one-way ANOVA with Sidak's multiple comparisons tests. TCRdb mirrors the immuneACCESS table, restricted to in-frame sequences. Some clones are absent from its copies; in checked studies, under half trace to an unresolved V gene, and the reason for the others is unknown. Clone size and the V and J calls come from that table; the DNA yielded D and trimming. The sample table contains about 140,000 clones; only one count was recorded for 80% to 95% of them. Around 3.5% of the sample lies in the top ten.

The chain is made from TRBV6-5 and TRBJ1-3, with TRBD1 tentatively as D gene (5 bases match). Here the sequenced sample was peripheral blood, taken 28 days after the second AZD1222 dose. The sequence derives from an adult who received the AZD1222 COVID-19 vaccine. The CDR3 has the sequence CASETVSSGNTIYF. The sequenced DNA is TGTGCCAGCGAGACAGTAAGCTCTGGAAACACCATATATTTT.